This TCR beta chain was sequenced during a study of Graves' ophthalmopathy and Graves' hyperthyroidism. J lost 7 bases, V lost 1 base, and 3 bases had no gene match. Germline V gene data show CDR1 as SEHNR and CDR2 as FQNEAQ (reference sequence). This CDR3 contains 14 residues. Symptoms, serum thyroxine and TRAb, thyroid ultrasound, and orbital computed tomography formed the diagnostic basis. Amplified material comprised TCR beta CDR3 regions derived from RNA transcripts. First-round RT-PCR employed HTBI primers, with a second-round multiplex PCR after it. TCRdb passed the multiplex PCR reads through MiXCR, listing each CDR3 protein once. This table has almost 750,000 distinct CDR3 sequences, about 44% appearing once. Study results and caveats: Blood also carried most expanded thyroid clonotypes exceeding 0.001 frequency.

This clonotype has at least ten counts. Its target is not known. V and J are TRBV7-9 and TRBJ1-4; 7 bases align to TRBD1. Sequencing used peripheral blood. The TCR originated in an adult man with Graves' ophthalmopathy. CDR3 sequence (DNA): TGTGCCAGCAGCTTAGTGTCAGGGGGTGAAAAACTGTTTTTT. This encodes CASSLVSGGEKLFF.